The clone carrying this T cell receptor beta chain occurred a few times. Its antigen is unidentified. The CDR3 is 15 amino acids. In germline, CDR1 is LGHNA, CDR2 YNFKEQ. The V and J ends lost 2 bases and 8 bases respectively, with 16 bases between them. This record comes from a study of human T cells and chemical hapten exposure. As for the study in general: Per-sample variation in TCR yield stemmed mainly from small pooled library volume differences. Overall study results and limits: In comparison with controls, expanded TCRs gave rise to a significantly larger number of large CDR3 similarity clusters.

TCRdb reanalysed the RACE reads using MiXCR and keeps one entry per CDR3 protein. In the table there are about 290,000 distinct CDR3 sequences, approximately 7.5% of which are singletons. Time point of the sample: pre-sensitization, week 0. Described treatment: therapeutic diphenylcyclopropenone sensitization with weekly scalp DPC. Only after blood had been drawn was each patch test applied. Unfractionated whole blood was the source from which total RNA was extracted. The V gene is TRBV4-2, the J gene TRBJ2-1; D possibly corresponds to TRBD2 (5 bases). The receptor comes from a man between 18 and 29 years old with alopecia areata. Some clones in this sample may be carry-over from other donors' samples. Sequenced here: whole blood, sampled in connection with sensitization to the hapten diphenylcyclopropenone (DPC). The DNA of the CDR3 is TGTGCCAGCAGCCAACCGGGATCCTCGATGGATGAGCAGTTCTTC. Amino acids: CASSQPGSSMDEQFF.